A single sample gave rise to the 31 T cell receptor beta chains below, sequenced in a study of blood T cell repertoires in COVID-19. Produced via immunoSEQ multiplex PCR; TCRdb's table is partial and in-frame only. The table has under 300,000 clones, around nine tenths seen once; the top ten hold approximately 2%. Source material: PBMCs or T cells enriched from blood (not recorded which). The receptors come from a woman aged 18-29 years who had recovered from COVID-19.

CDR3 in amino acids: CASSRPSGGPDTQYF. CDR3 in DNA: TGTGCCAGTAGTCGCCCTAGCGGGGGCCCAGATACGCAGTATTTT. The V call is TRBV19, the J call TRBJ2-3, with 10 nucleotides matching TRBD2. V trimming: 5 bases; J trimming: 4 bases; junction bases outside the gene matches: 6. This CDR3 comprises 15 residues. Germline V gives CDR1 LNHDA, CDR2 SQIVND (reference sequence).

V is TRBV12-5 and J is TRBJ1-5; tentatively, D is TRBD1 (6 bases). Germline CDR1 reads LGHNT; CDR2 reads FRNRAP. V lost 6 bases, J lost 0 bases, and 15 bases lay in between. This CDR3 contains 16 residues. The CDR3 protein is CASGSDRLYSNQPQHF. CDR3 coding DNA: TGTGCTAGTGGCTCCGACAGGTTGTATAGCAATCAGCCCCAGCATTTT.

This rearrangement joins TRBV5-1 to TRBJ2-7; 9 bases agree with TRBD1. The CDR3 contains 15 residues. Trimming removed 2 bases from V and 4 bases from J; junction bases left unmatched: 7. From germline, CDR1 is SGHRS and CDR2 YFSETQ. The CDR3 DNA reads as TGCGCCAGCAGCTTAACCGGGACAGGGTTTTACGAGCAGTACTTC. It codes for CASSLTGTGFYEQYF.

The genes are TRBV7-2 and TRBJ1-5; D remains ambiguous. This CDR3 spans 13 amino acids. The V gene lost 1 base and the J gene lost 7 bases, with 8 bases spanning the gap. Germline V gene data show CDR1 as SGHTA and CDR2 as FQGNSA. The CDR3 DNA sequence: TGTGCCAGCAGCTTAGGAGGAAGACAGCCCCAGCATTTT. This translates into CASSLGGRQPQHF.

The V gene is TRBV6-4, the J gene TRBJ1-5, with D tentatively TRBD1 (5 bases). The germline V and J ends were trimmed by 7 bases and 8 bases, with 15 bases remaining between them. The CDR3 is 13 residues long. The germline V gene has CDR1 MRHNA and CDR2 SNTAGT. This CDR3 reads CASNGLWGEPQHF. CDR3 nucleotides: TGTGCCAGCAATGGGTTATGGGGGGAGCCCCAGCATTTT.

The chain employs TRBV19 and TRBJ1-2; D may be TRBD1 (5 bases). Germline loops: CDR1 LNHDA, CDR2 SQIVND (reference sequence). This CDR3 contains 14 residues. With 5 bases removed from V and 8 bases from J, the gap between germline ends came to 18 bases. CDR3 region: CASSPGKGLGGYTF. CDR3 coding DNA: TGTGCCAGTAGTCCTGGGAAGGGACTGGGCGGCTACACCTTC.

The rearrangement uses TRBV9 and TRBJ1-1, with D possibly TRBD1 on 6 matching bases. Germline V gives CDR1 SGDLS, CDR2 YYNGEE. The ends were cut back, 5 bases at V and 4 bases at J, with 15 bases in the middle. The CDR3 spans 14 residues. CDR3 loop: CASSAGALSTEAFF. CDR3 in DNA: TGTGCCAGCAGTGCAGGGGCGCTTAGCACTGAAGCTTTCTTT.

This chain uses TRBV2 with TRBJ1-1, with D possibly matching TRBD1 (6 bases). Germline V gives CDR1 SNHLY, CDR2 FYNNEI. This CDR3 contains 13 residues. The germline V and J ends were trimmed by 7 bases and 4 bases, with 13 bases remaining between them. The CDR3 bases are TGTGCCAGCATCGGCGACAGGCGCACTGAAGCTTTCTTT. This encodes CASIGDRRTEAFF.

This clone was found once. The V call is TRBV5-8, the J call TRBJ1-2; 7 bases are shared with TRBD1. Germline V CDR1 and CDR2: SGHTS, YDEGEE. V gave up 0 bases and J gave up 14 bases; unmatched junction bases: 10. This CDR3 is 13 amino acids long. Here the CDR3 reads CASSLDWTGSRTF. The CDR3 bases are TGTGCCAGCAGCTTGGACTGGACAGGCAGTAGGACCTTC.

The gene calls are TRBV11-2 and TRBJ1-2; 8 nucleotides align to TRBD1. Germline V gene lookup returns CDR1 SGHAT and CDR2 FQNNGV. The CDR3 has 12 residues. The trim removed 5 bases at V and 6 bases at J, leaving 2 bases unmatched. As DNA, the CDR3 is TGTGCCAGCAGCGCAGGGGGCGATGGCTACACCTTC. This encodes CASSAGGDGYTF.

V and J are TRBV5-1 and TRBJ2-1, with 14 nucleotides matching TRBD2. The CDR3 spans 16 residues. The germline V gene has CDR1 SGHRS and CDR2 YFSETQ. Trimming removed 4 bases from V and 4 bases from J; junction bases left unmatched: 4. CDR3 in DNA: TGCGCCAGCAGCGCTGGACTAGCGGGGGGATACAATGAGCAGTTCTTC. Protein product: CASSAGLAGGYNEQFF.

The genes are TRBV28 and TRBJ1-1; a possible D gene is TRBD1 (6 bases). The CDR3 contains 13 residues. The germline V gene encodes CDR1 MDHEN and CDR2 SYDVKM. The V end lost 7 bases, the J end lost 1 base, and 10 bases lay between the germline ends. CDR3 sequence (DNA): TGTGCCAGCATCCTAGGGGGGAACACTGAAGCTTTCTTT. Its protein product is CASILGGNTEAFF.

This rearrangement joins TRBV4-1 to TRBJ1-1; 8 bases match TRBD1. The V gene end was trimmed by 4 bases and the J gene end by 4 bases; junction bases not matched to a gene: 8. The germline gives CDR1 MGHRA, CDR2 YSYEKL. CDR3 length: 15 residues. Here the CDR3 DNA reads TGCGCCAGCAGCCCACCCGACAGGGGCGGCACTGAAGCTTTCTTT. Translation: CASSPPDRGGTEAFF.

The chain combines TRBV28 with TRBJ1-5, with TRBD1 matching over 7 bases. V was pared by 6 bases and J by 6 bases, with 11 bases of the junction left unmatched. Germline CDR1 and CDR2: MDHEN and SYDVKM. The CDR3 is made up of 15 amino acids. The CDR3 region has the DNA TGTGCCAGCAGAAAACGACAGGGAGTTCTTCAGCCCCAGCATTTT. This sequence encodes CASRKRQGVLQPQHF.

This rearrangement joins TRBV4-1 to TRBJ1-4; possibly TRBD1 for D (5 bases). The CDR3 has 15 amino acids. Germline V gene lookup returns CDR1 MGHRA and CDR2 YSYEKL. The V end was cut by 2 bases, the J end by 6 bases, with 13 bases between. The CDR3 sequence: CASSQPGRGDEKLFF. The CDR3 DNA is TGCGCCAGCAGCCAACCCGGGAGGGGTGATGAAAAACTGTTTTTT.

The chain is built from TRBV7-6 and TRBJ2-6, with 14 bases fitting TRBD2. This CDR3 is built from 18 residues. Trimming at V came to 5 bases and at J to 4 bases, leaving 7 bases not matched to a gene. Germline V gives CDR1 SGHVS, CDR2 FNYEAQ. The CDR3, as DNA: TGTGCCAGCAGCCTGGGACTAGCGGGAGAGGAAGGGGCCAACGTCCTGACTTTC. Translating it yields CASSLGLAGEEGANVLTF. Complete variable domain (other parts from reference TRBV7-6 and TRBJ2-6): GAGVSQSPRYKVTKRGQDVALRCDPISGHVSLYWYRQALGQGPEFLTYFNYEAQQDKSGLPNDRFSAERPEGSISTLTIQRTEQRDSAMYRCASSLGLAGEEGANVLTFGAGSRLTVL.

The chain uses TRBV29-1 and TRBJ2-3, with 8 bases fitting TRBD2. The V gene's germline CDR1 is SQVTM and CDR2 ANQGSEA. V lost 6 bases, J lost 2 bases, and 13 bases stayed unmatched. The CDR3 loop spans 16 amino acids. The CDR3 sequence: CSVIRVVAGPTDTQYF. The DNA for the CDR3 is TGCAGCGTGATCCGCGTGGTAGCGGGGCCCACAGATACGCAGTATTTT.

This clone was recorded only once. The chain carries TRBV2 and TRBJ2-7, with 9 bases aligning to TRBD1. The CDR3 runs to 15 residues. Germline assignment: CDR1 SNHLY and CDR2 FYNNEI. The ends lost 6 bases at V and 2 bases at J; junction bases unmatched: 8. Here the CDR3 DNA reads TGTGCCAGCAGCGAATTTCGACAGGGGGCCTACGAGCAGTACTTC. Encoded protein: CASSEFRQGAYEQYF.

The chain joins TRBV7-8 to TRBJ2-3; weak D call: TRBD2 (6 bases). The germline V gene encodes CDR1 SGHVS and CDR2 FQNEAQ. V was trimmed by 3 bases and J by 1 base, leaving 11 bases between them. This CDR3 has 15 amino acids. The CDR3 is CASSLTRDRTDTQYF. The CDR3 DNA reads as TGTGCCAGCAGCTTGACTAGGGACCGCACAGATACGCAGTATTTT.

The CDR3 here is CASSHRGQGGLEQYF. The CDR3 coding sequence is TGTGCCAGCAGCCACCGGGGACAGGGAGGTCTCGAGCAGTACTTC. The chain employs TRBV3-1 (or the pseudogene TRBV3-2) and TRBJ2-7; 9 bases match TRBD1. V was pared by 3 bases and J by 6 bases, with 9 bases of the junction left unmatched. The CDR3 sequence is 15 residues long. Germline loops: CDR1 LGHDT, CDR2 YNNKEL (reference sequence).

The V call is TRBV28, the J call TRBJ2-7; 10 bases line up with TRBD1. The CDR3 contains 16 residues. With V trimmed by 6 bases and J by 2 bases, 10 bases remained unmatched. Germline V lookup: CDR1 MDHEN, CDR2 SYDVKM. For the CDR3, the DNA is TGTGCCAGCAGCTCTTTAAGGGACAGGGGCGCCTACGAGCAGTACTTC. This codes for CASSSLRDRGAYEQYF.

This clone was detected once. The chain employs TRBV19 and TRBJ2-3, with a weak D call TRBD1 (5 bases). The CDR3 extends over 15 amino acids. V was cut by 3 bases and J by 1 base, with 11 bases left in between. The germline gives CDR1 LNHDA, CDR2 SQIVND (reference sequence). This CDR3 is CASSILGAGTDTQYF. In nucleotides, the CDR3 is TGTGCCAGTAGTATCCTAGGGGCCGGCACAGATACGCAGTATTTT.

The CDR3 sequence is CASSQPNRAPYEQYF. The CDR3 region has the DNA TGTGCCAGCAGCCAACCTAACAGGGCCCCCTACGAGCAGTACTTC. This rearrangement joins TRBV6-5 to TRBJ2-7, with a tentative D call TRBD1 (6 bases). The CDR3 loop spans 15 amino acids. Germline V gene lookup returns CDR1 MNHEY and CDR2 SVGAGI. The V gene lost 6 bases and the J gene lost 2 bases, with 17 bases spanning the gap.

V is TRBV19 and J is TRBJ2-2, with D possibly TRBD1 on 6 matching bases. There are 16 residues in the CDR3. Trimming took 4 bases from V and 0 from J, leaving 12 bases between them. CDR1 and CDR2 (germline): LNHDA, SQIVND (reference sequence). The CDR3 region is CASSTQGWPNTGELFF. The CDR3, as DNA: TGTGCCAGTAGTACACAGGGTTGGCCGAACACCGGGGAGCTGTTTTTT.

CDR3 in amino acids: CASSLGQFNEQFF. In DNA, the CDR3 is TGTGCCAGCAGCTTAGGGCAGTTCAATGAGCAGTTCTTC. The J gene is TRBJ2-1, the V gene TRBV7-8; D gene unclear. Germline-derived CDR1 and CDR2 are SGHVS and FQNEAQ. The V and J ends lost 1 base and 6 bases respectively, with 7 bases between them. The CDR3 is 13 amino acids.

The rearrangement links TRBV13 to TRBJ1-1; D is unresolved. Deletions cut 1 base from V and 2 bases from J, with 11 bases between. CDR3 length: 15 amino acids. The germline gives CDR1 PRHDT, CDR2 FYEKMQ (reference sequence). CDR3 amino acids: CASSLVGEINTEAFF. DNA of the CDR3: TGTGCCAGCAGCTTAGTCGGAGAAATAAACACTGAAGCTTTCTTT.

In nucleotides, the CDR3 is TGTGCCAGCAGTACTACAGGGGCTATAGGCTCACCCCTCCACTTT. Translating gives CASSTTGAIGSPLHF. The chain links TRBV2 to TRBJ1-6; TRBD1 agrees at 7 bases. V shed 5 bases, J shed 10 bases, and the junction held 11 bases outside the gene matches. Germline CDR1 is SNHLY and CDR2 is FYNNEI. The CDR3 runs to 15 residues.

The chain combines TRBV11-1 with TRBJ2-3; the D gene is possibly TRBD1 (7 bases). The V gene's germline CDR1 is SGHAT and CDR2 FQDESV (reference sequence). The length of the CDR3 is 16 residues. The V and J ends lost 6 bases and 1 base respectively, with 17 bases between them. The CDR3 DNA reads as TGTGCCAGCAGAAGTCGGGGGACAGCCGGCACAGATACGCAGTATTTT. Amino acids: CASRSRGTAGTDTQYF. Together with reference TRBV11-1 and TRBJ2-3, the CDR3 gives the full variable domain: EAEVAQSPRYKITEKSQAVAFWCDPISGHATLYWYRQILGQGPELLVQFQDESVVDDSQLPKDRFSAERLKGVDSTLKIQPAELGDSAMYLCASRSRGTAGTDTQYFGPGTRLTVL.

This clone was counted a single time. The chain combines TRBV7-6 with TRBJ1-4; D might be TRBD1 (5 bases). There are 14 residues in the CDR3. V shed 5 bases and J shed 1 base, with 8 bases lying between them. Germline CDR1 and CDR2: SGHVS and FNYEAQ. The CDR3 DNA reads TGTGCCAGCAGCCGCGACAGAACTAATGAAAAACTGTTTTTT. It translates to CASSRDRTNEKLFF.

The V gene is TRBV5-1, the J gene TRBJ2-5, with D tentatively TRBD2 (5 bases). The germline V gene encodes CDR1 SGHRS and CDR2 YFSETQ. V lost 4 bases, J lost 9 bases, and 10 bases lay in between. The CDR3 spans 11 residues. CDR3: CASSRPGAQYF. CDR3 nucleotide sequence: TGCGCCAGCAGCCGGCCCGGGGCCCAGTACTTC. Complete variable domain (other parts from reference TRBV5-1 and TRBJ2-5): KAGVTQTPRYLIKTRGQQVTLSCSPISGHRSVSWYQQTPGQGLQFLFEYFSETQRNKGNFPGRFSGRQFSNSRSEMNVSTLELGDSALYLCASSRPGAQYFGPGTRLLVL.

The CDR3 DNA follows: TGCGCCAGCAGCCCGGGGGATACGTATCAGCCCCAGCATTTT. This encodes CASSPGDTYQPQHF. The rearrangement links TRBV5-1 to TRBJ1-5; a possible D gene is TRBD1 (5 bases). V gave up 4 bases and J gave up 5 bases, with 13 bases separating them. The CDR3 has 14 residues. The germline V gene has CDR1 SGHRS and CDR2 YFSETQ.